Below, one T cell receptor (beta chain) is given with its context. TCRdb redid the calling of the RT-PCR reads with MiXCR, one entry per CDR3 protein. The table has more than 550,000 distinct CDR3 sequences, 14% seen once. The CDR3 sequence is 14 residues long. V lost 10 bases and J 4 bases, leaving 18 bases between the germline ends. Germline V gene data show CDR1 as LGHNT and CDR2 as FRNRAP. The V call is TRBV12-5, the J call TRBJ2-3, with D perhaps TRBD2 (5 bases). This TCR came from a female donor in good health, serving as a healthy control. Sequenced material: memory CD4+ T cells from blood. This CDR3 is CAKGLGRGADTQYF. CDR3 bases: TGTGCTAAAGGCCTTGGACGGGGTGCAGATACGCAGTATTTT.